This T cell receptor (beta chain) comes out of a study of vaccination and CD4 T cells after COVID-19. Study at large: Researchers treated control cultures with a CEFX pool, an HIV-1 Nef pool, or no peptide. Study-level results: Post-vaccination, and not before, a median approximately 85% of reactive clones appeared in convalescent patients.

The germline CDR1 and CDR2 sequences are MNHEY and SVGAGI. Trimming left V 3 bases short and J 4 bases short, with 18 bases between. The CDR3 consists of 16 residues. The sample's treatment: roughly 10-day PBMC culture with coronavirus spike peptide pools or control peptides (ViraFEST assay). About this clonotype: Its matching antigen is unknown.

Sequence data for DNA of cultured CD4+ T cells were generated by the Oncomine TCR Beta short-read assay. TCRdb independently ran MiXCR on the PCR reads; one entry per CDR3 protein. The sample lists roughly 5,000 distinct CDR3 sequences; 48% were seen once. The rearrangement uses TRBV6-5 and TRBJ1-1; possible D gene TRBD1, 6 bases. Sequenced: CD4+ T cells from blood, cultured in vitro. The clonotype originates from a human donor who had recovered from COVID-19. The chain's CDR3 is CASSYSGGSGPTEAFF. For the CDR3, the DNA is TGTGCCAGCAGTTATTCGGGGGGCTCAGGACCCACTGAAGCTTTCTTT.